Detailed here is one T cell receptor (beta chain). This record comes from a study of blood T cell repertoires in COVID-19. Study information: Collection of acute and convalescent COVID-19 samples took place in the United States, Italy and Spain. In each case, the material was cDNA or gDNA derived from T cells, B-cell-depleted T cells, or PBMCs.

As handled by the study authors: By means of reference gene primer amplification, nucleated cell counts were estimated. The data were produced by immunoSEQ multiplex PCR, yet TCRdb's version contains in-frame clones alone and is incomplete. V, J and clone size derive from that table, while D and trimming were established from the DNA sequence. The data show 50,000 to 60,000 clones, about four fifths seen once. The CDR3 runs 15 residues. Germline CDR1 and CDR2: SGHRS and YFSETQ. The ends were cut back, 4 bases at V and 0 bases at J, with 13 bases in the middle. This sequence was found in a human donor in a cohort sampled during active or convalescent COVID-19. Specimen: peripheral blood. V usage is TRBV5-1 and J usage is TRBJ1-1, with D hard to call. CDR3 bases: TGCGCCAGCAGCCTTCTGACAAGCATGAACACTGAAGCTTTCTTT. Translation: CASSLLTSMNTEAFF.